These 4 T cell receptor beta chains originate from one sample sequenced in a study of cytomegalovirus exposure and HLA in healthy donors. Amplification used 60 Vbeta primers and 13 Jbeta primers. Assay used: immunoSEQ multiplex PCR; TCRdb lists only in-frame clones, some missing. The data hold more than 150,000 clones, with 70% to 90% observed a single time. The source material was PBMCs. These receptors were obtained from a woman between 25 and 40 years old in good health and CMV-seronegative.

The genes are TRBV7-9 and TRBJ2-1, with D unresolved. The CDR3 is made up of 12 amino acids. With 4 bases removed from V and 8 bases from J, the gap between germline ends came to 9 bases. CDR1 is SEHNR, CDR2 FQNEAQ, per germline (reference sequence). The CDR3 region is CASSSARDEQFF. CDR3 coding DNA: TGTGCCAGCAGCTCAGCTCGTGATGAGCAGTTCTTC.

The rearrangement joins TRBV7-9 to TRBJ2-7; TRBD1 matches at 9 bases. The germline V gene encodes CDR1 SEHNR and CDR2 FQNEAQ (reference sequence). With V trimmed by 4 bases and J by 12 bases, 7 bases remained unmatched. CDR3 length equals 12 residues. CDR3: CASSSTGGASYF. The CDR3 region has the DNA TGTGCCAGCAGCTCTACAGGGGGCGCGTCGTACTTC.

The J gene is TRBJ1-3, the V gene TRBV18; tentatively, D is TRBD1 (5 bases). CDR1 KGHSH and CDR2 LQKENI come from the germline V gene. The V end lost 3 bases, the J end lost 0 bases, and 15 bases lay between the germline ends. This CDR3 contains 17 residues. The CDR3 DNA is TGTGCCAGCTCACCGGAGGGTGCAGGGAGCTCTGGAAACACCATATATTTT. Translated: CASSPEGAGSSGNTIYF.

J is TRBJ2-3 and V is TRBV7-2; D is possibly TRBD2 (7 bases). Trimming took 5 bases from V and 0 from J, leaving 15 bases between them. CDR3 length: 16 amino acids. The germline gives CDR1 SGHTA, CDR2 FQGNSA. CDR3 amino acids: CASSLNGGGSTDTQYF. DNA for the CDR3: TGTGCCAGCAGCCTAAATGGCGGGGGCAGCACAGATACGCAGTATTTT.